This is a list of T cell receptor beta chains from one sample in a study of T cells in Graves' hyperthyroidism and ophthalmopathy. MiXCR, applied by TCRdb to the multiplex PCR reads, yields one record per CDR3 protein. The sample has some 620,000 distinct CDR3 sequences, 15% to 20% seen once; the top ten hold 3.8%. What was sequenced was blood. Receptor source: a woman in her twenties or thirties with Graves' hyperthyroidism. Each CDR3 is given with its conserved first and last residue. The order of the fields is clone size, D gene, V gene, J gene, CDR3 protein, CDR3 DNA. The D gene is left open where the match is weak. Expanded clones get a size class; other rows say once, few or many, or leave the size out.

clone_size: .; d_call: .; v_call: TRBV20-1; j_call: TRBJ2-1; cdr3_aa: CSANGWPSDISLLEQFF; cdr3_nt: TGCAGTGCTAATGGATGGCCGTCGGACATAAGTCTTCTTGAGCAGTTCTTC
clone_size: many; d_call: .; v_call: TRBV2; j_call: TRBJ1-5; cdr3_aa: CASSEGQEIRPQHF; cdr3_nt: TGTGCCAGCAGTGAAGGACAGGAAATACGGCCCCAGCATTTT
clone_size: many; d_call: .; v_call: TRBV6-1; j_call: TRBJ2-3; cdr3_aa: CASSRGLSSSTDTQYF; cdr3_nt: TGTGCCAGCAGTAGAGGTTTGTCAAGCAGCACAGATACGCAGTATTTT
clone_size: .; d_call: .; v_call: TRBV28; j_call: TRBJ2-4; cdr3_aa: CASRPPGGGQGNIQYF; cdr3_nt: TGTGCCAGCAGACCCCCGGGGGGAGGACAGGGAAACATTCAGTACTTC
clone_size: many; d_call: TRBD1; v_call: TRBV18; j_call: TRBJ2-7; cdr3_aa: CASSPTGGLDEQYF; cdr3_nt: TGTGCCAGCTCACCGACAGGGGGCTTGGACGAGCAGTACTTC
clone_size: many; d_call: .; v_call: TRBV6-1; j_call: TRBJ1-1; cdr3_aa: CASRGRMNTEAFF; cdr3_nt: TGTGCCAGCAGAGGACGTATGAACACTGAAGCTTTCTTT
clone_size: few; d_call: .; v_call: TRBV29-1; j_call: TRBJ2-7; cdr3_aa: CSVVKDYEQYF; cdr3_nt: TGCAGCGTTGTTAAAGATTACGAGCAGTACTTC
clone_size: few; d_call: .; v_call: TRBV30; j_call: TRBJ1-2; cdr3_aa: CAWTRGGPYGYTF; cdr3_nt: TGTGCCTGGACCAGAGGAGGGCCCTATGGCTACACCTTC
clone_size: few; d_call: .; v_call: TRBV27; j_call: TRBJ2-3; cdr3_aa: CASRPDRSPGTDTQYF; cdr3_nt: TGTGCCAGCAGGCCCGACAGGTCCCCAGGCACAGATACGCAGTATTTT
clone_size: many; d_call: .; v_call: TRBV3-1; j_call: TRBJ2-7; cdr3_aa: CASSSRKGAYEQYF; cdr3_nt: TGTGCCAGCAGCTCCCGAAAGGGTGCCTACGAGCAGTACTTC
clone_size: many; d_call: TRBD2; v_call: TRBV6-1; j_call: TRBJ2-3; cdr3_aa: CASTLGEGTQYF; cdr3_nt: TGTGCCAGCACCCTAGGGGAGGGTACGCAGTATTTT
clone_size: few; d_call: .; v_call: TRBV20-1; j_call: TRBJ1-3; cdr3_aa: CSAPSPSGNTIYF; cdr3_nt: TGCAGTGCCCCCTCCCCATCTGGAAACACCATATATTTT
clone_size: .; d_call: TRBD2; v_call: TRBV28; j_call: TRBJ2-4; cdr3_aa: CASSWGLAGIKHIQYF; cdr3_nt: TGTGCCAGCAGTTGGGGGCTAGCGGGGATAAAGCACATTCAGTACTTC
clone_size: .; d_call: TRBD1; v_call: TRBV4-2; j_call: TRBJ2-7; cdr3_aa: CASSLARGYSYEQYF; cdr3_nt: TGTGCCAGCAGCCTAGCCAGGGGGTACTCCTACGAGCAGTACTTC
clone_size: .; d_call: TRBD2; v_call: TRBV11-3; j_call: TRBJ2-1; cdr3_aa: CASSISSGISHEQFF; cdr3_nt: TGTGCCAGCAGCATATCTAGCGGGATTAGCCATGAGCAGTTCTTC
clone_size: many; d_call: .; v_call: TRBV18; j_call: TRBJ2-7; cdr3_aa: CASSPGGNEQYF; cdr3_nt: TGTGCCAGCTCACCAGGGGGCAACGAGCAGTACTTC
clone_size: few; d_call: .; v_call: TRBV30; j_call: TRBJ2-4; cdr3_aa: CAWSAKAKNIQYF; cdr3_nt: TGTGCCTGGAGTGCAAAAGCCAAAAACATTCAGTACTTC
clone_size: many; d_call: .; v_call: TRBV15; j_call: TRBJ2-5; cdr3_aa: CATSRLTHGRQETQYF; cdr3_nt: TGTGCCACCAGCAGACTCACCCATGGGCGGCAAGAGACCCAGTACTTC
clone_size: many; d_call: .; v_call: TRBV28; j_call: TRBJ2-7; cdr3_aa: CASRSRVQDEQYF; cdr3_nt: TGTGCCAGCCGGTCCAGGGTACAGGACGAGCAGTACTTC
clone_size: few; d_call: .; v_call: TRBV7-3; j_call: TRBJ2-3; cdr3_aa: CASSLQVQDTQYF; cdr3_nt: TGTGCCAGCAGCTTACAAGTACAAGATACGCAGTATTTT
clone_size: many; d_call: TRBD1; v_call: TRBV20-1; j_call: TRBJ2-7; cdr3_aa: CSARKPDRGGEQYF; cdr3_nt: TGCAGTGCTAGGAAACCTGACAGGGGAGGCGAGCAGTACTTC
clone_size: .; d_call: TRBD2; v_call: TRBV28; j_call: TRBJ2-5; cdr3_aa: CASSTSAWAGETQYF; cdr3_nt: TGTGCCAGCAGTACTAGCGCGTGGGCTGGGGAGACCCAGTACTTC
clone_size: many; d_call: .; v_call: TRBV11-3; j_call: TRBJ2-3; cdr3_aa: CASSFLRGSIDTQYF; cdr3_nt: TGTGCCAGCAGCTTTCTACGGGGGAGTATAGATACGCAGTATTTT
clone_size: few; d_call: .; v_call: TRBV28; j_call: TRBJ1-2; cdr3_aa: CASSFFLVRNPKDGYTF; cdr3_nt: TGTGCCAGCAGTTTTTTTCTTGTCAGGAACCCTAAGGATGGCTACACCTTC
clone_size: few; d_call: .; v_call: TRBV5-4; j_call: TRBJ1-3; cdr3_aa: CASSLSLPGGNTIYF; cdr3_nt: TGTGCCAGCAGCTTGTCGTTGCCCGGCGGAAACACCATATATTTT
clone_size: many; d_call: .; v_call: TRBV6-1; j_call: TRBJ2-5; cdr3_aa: CASTSGGGPQETQYF; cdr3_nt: TGTGCCAGCACCTCAGGAGGGGGTCCCCAAGAGACCCAGTACTTC
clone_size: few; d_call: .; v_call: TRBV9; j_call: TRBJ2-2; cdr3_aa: CASSVEGTPNTGELFF; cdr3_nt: TGTGCCAGCAGCGTAGAGGGTACCCCGAACACCGGGGAGCTGTTTTTT
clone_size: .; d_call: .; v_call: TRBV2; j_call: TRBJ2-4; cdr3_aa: CASSETRLNIQYF; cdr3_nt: TGTGCCAGCAGTGAGACTAGGTTGAACATTCAGTACTTC
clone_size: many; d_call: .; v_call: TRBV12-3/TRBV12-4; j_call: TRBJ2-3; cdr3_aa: CASSSMLGTDTQYF; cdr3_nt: TGTGCCAGCAGTTCCATGTTGGGAACAGATACGCAGTATTTT
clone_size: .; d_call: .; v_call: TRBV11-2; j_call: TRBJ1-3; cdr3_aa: CASSGTRYSGNTIYF; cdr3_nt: TGTGCCAGCAGCGGTACTCGGTACTCTGGAAACACCATATATTTT
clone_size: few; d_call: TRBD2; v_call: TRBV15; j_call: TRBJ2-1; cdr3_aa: CATSNSAGGPPNEQFF; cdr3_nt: TGTGCCACCAGCAACTCGGCGGGAGGACCACCTAATGAGCAGTTCTTC
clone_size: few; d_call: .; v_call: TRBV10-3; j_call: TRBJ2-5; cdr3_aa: CAISELQETQYF; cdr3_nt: TGTGCCATCAGTGAGCTCCAAGAGACCCAGTACTTC
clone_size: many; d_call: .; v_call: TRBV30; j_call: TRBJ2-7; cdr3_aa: CAWSFSVGEQYF; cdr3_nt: TGTGCCTGGAGTTTTTCCGTTGGCGAGCAGTACTTC
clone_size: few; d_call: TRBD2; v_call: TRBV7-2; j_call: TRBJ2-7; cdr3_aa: CASSLRTGTSGSYEQYF; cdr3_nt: TGTGCCAGCAGCTTGCGGACCGGGACTAGCGGGTCCTACGAGCAGTACTTC
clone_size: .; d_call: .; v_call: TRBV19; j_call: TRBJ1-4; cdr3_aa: CASSIVKTGDEKLFF; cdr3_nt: TGTGCCAGTAGTATTGTGAAGACTGGCGATGAAAAACTGTTTTTT
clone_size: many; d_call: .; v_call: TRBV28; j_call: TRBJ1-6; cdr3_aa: CASSIRRGESPLHF; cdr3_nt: TGTGCCAGCAGTATAAGGCGAGGGGAGTCACCCCTCCACTTT
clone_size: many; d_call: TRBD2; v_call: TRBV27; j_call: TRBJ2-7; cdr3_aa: CASSIRLAGNGEQYF; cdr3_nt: TGTGCCAGCAGTATAAGACTAGCGGGTAATGGGGAGCAGTACTTC
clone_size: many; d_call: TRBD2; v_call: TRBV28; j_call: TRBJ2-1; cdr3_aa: CASSLVLAGVGGEQFF; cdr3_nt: TGTGCCAGCAGTTTAGTACTAGCGGGAGTCGGGGGTGAGCAGTTCTTC
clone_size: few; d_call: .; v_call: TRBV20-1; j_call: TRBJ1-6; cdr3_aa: CSARVESNTNSPLHF; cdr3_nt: TGCAGTGCTAGAGTCGAAAGTAATACGAATTCACCCCTCCACTTT
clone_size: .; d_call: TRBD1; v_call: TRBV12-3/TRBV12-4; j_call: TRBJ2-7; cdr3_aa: CASSYWTGSYEQYF; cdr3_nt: TGTGCCAGCAGTTATTGGACAGGGTCCTACGAGCAGTACTTC
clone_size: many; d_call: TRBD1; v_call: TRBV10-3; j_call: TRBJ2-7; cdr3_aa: CAISEWGQGSSYEQYF; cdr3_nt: TGTGCCATCAGTGAGTGGGGACAGGGCAGCTCCTACGAGCAGTACTTC
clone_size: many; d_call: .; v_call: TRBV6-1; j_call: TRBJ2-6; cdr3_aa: CASKGHHSGANVLTF; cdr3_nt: TGTGCCAGCAAGGGACACCACTCTGGGGCCAACGTCCTGACTTTC
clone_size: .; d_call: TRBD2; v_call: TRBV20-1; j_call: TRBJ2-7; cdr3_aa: CSARDMAGALSYEQYF; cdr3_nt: TGCAGTGCTAGAGATATGGCGGGAGCCTTATCCTACGAGCAGTACTTC
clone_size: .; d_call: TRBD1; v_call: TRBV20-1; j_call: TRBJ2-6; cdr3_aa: CSAQKGASGANVLTF; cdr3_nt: TGCAGTGCCCAAAAGGGGGCCTCTGGGGCCAACGTCCTGACTTTC